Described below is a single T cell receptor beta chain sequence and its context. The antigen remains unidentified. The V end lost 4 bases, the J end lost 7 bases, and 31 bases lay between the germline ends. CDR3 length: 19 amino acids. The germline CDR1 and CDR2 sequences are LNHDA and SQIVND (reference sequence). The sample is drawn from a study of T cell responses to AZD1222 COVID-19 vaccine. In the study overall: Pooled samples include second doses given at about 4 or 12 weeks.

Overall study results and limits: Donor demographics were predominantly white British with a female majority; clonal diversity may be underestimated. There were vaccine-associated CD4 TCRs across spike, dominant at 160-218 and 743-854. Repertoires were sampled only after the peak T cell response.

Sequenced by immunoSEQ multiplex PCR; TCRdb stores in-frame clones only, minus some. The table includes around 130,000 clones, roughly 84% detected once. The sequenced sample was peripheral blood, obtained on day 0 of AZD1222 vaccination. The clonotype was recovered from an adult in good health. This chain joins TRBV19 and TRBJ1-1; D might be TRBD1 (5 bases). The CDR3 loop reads CASSTHFLGGEDIEDEAFF. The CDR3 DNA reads TGTGCCAGTAGTACCCATTTTTTGGGCGGGGAGGACATAGAGGATGAAGCTTTCTTT.